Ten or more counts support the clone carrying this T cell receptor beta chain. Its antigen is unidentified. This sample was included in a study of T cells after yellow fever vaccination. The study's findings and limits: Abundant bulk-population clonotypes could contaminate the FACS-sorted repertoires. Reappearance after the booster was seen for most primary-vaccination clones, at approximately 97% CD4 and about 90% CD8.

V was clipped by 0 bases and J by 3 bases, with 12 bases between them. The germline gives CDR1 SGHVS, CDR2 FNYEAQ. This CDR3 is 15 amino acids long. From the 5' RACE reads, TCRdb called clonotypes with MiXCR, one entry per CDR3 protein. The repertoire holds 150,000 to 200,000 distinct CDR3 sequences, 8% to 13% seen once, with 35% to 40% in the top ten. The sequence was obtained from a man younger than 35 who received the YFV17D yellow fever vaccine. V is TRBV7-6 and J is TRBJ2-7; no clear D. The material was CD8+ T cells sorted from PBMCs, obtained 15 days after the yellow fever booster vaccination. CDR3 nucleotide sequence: TGTGCCAGCAGCTTAGCGGCAGTAGGGAACTACGAGCAGTACTTC. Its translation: CASSLAAVGNYEQYF.